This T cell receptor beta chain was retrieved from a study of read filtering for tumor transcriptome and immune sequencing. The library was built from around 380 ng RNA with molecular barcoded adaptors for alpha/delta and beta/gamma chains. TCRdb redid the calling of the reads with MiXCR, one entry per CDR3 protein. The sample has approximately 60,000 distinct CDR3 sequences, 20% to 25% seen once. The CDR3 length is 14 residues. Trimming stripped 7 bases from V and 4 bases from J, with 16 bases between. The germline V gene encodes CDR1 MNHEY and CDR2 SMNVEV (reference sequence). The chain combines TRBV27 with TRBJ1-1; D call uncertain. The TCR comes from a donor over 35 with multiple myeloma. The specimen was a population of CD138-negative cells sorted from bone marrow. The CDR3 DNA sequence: TGTGCCAGCAACCCCAGCGGTTTTGGCACTGAAGCTTTCTTT. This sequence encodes CASNPSGFGTEAFF.